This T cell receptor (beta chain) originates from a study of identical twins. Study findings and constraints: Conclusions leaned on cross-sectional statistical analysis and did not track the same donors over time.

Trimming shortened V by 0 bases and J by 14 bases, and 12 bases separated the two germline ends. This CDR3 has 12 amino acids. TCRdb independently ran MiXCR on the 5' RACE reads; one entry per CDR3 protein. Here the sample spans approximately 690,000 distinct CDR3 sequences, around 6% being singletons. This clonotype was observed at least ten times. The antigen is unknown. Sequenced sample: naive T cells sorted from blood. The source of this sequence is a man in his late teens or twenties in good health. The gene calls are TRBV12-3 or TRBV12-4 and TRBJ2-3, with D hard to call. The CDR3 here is CASSLAVSARYF. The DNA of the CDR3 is TGTGCCAGCAGTTTAGCGGTTTCCGCCCGGTATTTT.